The rows below give T cell receptor beta chains drawn from one sample of a study of blood T cell repertoires in COVID-19. TCRdb's table, derived via immunoSEQ multiplex PCR, lists solely in-frame clones and lacks some. Of 45,000 to 70,000 clones in the sample, 89% were seen once. Sample: peripheral blood. Receptors were obtained from a woman in her sixties or seventies with active COVID-19. Each CDR3 is given with its conserved first and last residue. D genes are given only for firm matches. Clone size is stated in some rows and not others, as once, few, many or a class when expanded.

cdr3_length clone_size d_call j_call v_call cdr3_aa cdr3_nt
16 - TRBD2 TRBJ2-1 TRBV29-1 CSVEEPLAGKVDEQFF TGCAGCGTTGAAGAACCACTAGCGGGGAAAGTCGATGAGCAGTTCTTC
12 - - TRBJ2-1 TRBV10-3 CAISEPGLPPFF TGTGCCATCAGTGAGCCGGGACTCCCACCGTTCTTC
17 - - TRBJ2-3 TRBV7-6 CASSFTLGGRVTDTQYF TGTGCCAGCAGCTTTACCCTAGGGGGTAGGGTCACAGATACGCAGTATTTT
13 - TRBD2 TRBJ2-1 TRBV4-2 CASGLAGDNEQFF TGTGCCTCCGGACTAGCGGGAGACAATGAGCAGTTCTTC
16 few - TRBJ1-1 TRBV4-1 CASSHPEGRVGTEAFF TGCGCCAGCAGCCACCCCGAAGGCAGGGTGGGCACTGAAGCTTTCTTT
15 - TRBD1 TRBJ2-7 TRBV5-1 CASSPTGQGTYEQYF TGCGCCAGCAGCCCAACAGGACAGGGGACCTACGAGCAGTACTTC
13 - - TRBJ2-1 TRBV10-3 CAISGRAEGEQFF TGTGCCATCAGTGGTCGGGCGGAGGGTGAGCAGTTCTTC
13 - - TRBJ1-1 TRBV6-4 CASSKEGDTEAFF TGTGCCAGCAGTAAAGAGGGTGACACTGAAGCTTTCTTT
16 - - TRBJ1-3 TRBV5-6 CASSFLVRTAGNTIYF TGTGCCAGCAGCTTTCTCGTGAGGACAGCTGGAAACACCATATATTTT
17 - TRBD2 TRBJ2-7 TRBV2 CASSPGLAGGDPYEQYF TGTGCCAGCAGTCCGGGACTAGCGGGGGGAGATCCCTACGAGCAGTACTTC
14 - - TRBJ2-7 TRBV6-2/TRBV6-3 CASTPPGPGYEQYF TGTGCCAGCACCCCCCCCGGTCCTGGCTACGAGCAGTACTTC
14 few - TRBJ1-1 TRBV4-1 CASSQPWGGTEAFF TGCGCCAGCAGCCAACCTTGGGGGGGCACTGAAGCTTTCTTT
15 - TRBD2 TRBJ2-3 TRBV27 CASSLYGGATDTQYF TGTGCCAGCAGTTTATACGGGGGGGCAACAGATACGCAGTATTTT
15 - - TRBJ2-4 TRBV2 CASSEDSIAKNIQYF TGTGCCAGCAGTGAAGACAGCATAGCCAAAAACATTCAGTACTTC
13 - - TRBJ2-5 TRBV4-1 CASSRLVSETQYF TGCGCCAGCAGCCGACTAGTTTCAGAGACCCAGTACTTC
15 - TRBD2 TRBJ2-1 TRBV7-3 CASSLMGGKYNEQFF TGTGCCAGCAGCTTAATGGGGGGGAAGTACAATGAGCAGTTCTTC
14 - - TRBJ1-5 TRBV6-5 CASSSDSSNQPQHF TGTGCCAGCAGTTCGGACAGTAGCAATCAGCCCCAGCATTTT
17 - TRBD2 TRBJ2-3 TRBV7-6 CASSLGLAGGPLDTQYF TGTGCCAGCAGCCTCGGACTAGCGGGGGGGCCATTGGATACGCAGTATTTT
15 - TRBD2 TRBJ2-5 TRBV6-5 CATRLAGVTRETQYF TGTGCCACCAGACTAGCGGGGGTAACTAGGGAGACCCAGTACTTC
14 - TRBD1 TRBJ1-3 TRBV13 CASSPRDSGNTIYF TGTGCCAGCAGCCCCCGGGACAGCGGAAACACCATATATTTT
13 once - TRBJ2-3 TRBV5-1 CASSEGHTDTQYF TGCGCCAGCAGCGAGGGCCACACAGATACGCAGTATTTT
18 - - TRBJ1-4 TRBV30 CAWSMSFTGGRSNEKLFF TGTGCCTGGAGTATGAGTTTCACGGGGGGCAGGAGTAATGAAAAACTGTTTTTT
16 once - TRBJ1-5 TRBV21-1 CASSKPRDRGNQPQHF TGTGCCAGCAGCAAACCTCGGGACAGGGGGAATCAGCCCCAGCATTTT
15 - - TRBJ2-3 TRBV5-6 CASSLTGQGTDTQYF TGTGCCAGCAGCTTGACGGGACAAGGCACAGATACGCAGTATTTT
15 - - TRBJ1-2 TRBV5-1 CASSPDGGPNYGYTF TGCGCCAGCAGCCCCGATGGGGGCCCTAACTATGGCTACACCTTC
15 - - TRBJ2-2 TRBV7-3 CASSLPGQNTGELFF TGTGCCAGCAGCTTACCCGGACAGAACACCGGGGAGCTGTTTTTT
16 - TRBD1 TRBJ1-4 TRBV2 CASSGHRGRGSEKLFF TGTGCCAGCAGTGGCCACAGGGGGCGGGGTAGTGAAAAACTGTTTTTT
15 - TRBD1 TRBJ2-3 TRBV6-2/TRBV6-3 CASSYRDRSTDTQYF TGTGCCAGCAGTTACCGGGACAGGAGCACAGATACGCAGTATTTT
14 few - TRBJ1-1 TRBV4-3 CASRPGVGFAEAFF TGCGCCAGCAGACCAGGGGTGGGTTTCGCTGAAGCTTTCTTT
15 - TRBD2 TRBJ2-3 TRBV9 CASSALAGGPDTQYF TGTGCCAGCAGCGCCCTAGCGGGGGGACCAGATACGCAGTATTTT
13 - - TRBJ2-5 TRBV6-4 CASSQGVAETQYF TGTGCCAGCAGTCAAGGAGTAGCGGAGACCCAGTACTTC
14 - - TRBJ2-5 TRBV5-1 CASSPGTKQETQYF TGCGCCAGCAGCCCTGGGACAAAACAAGAGACCCAGTACTTC
13 - - TRBJ2-1 TRBV19 CASSMYIDNEQFF TGTGCCAGTAGTATGTACATCGACAATGAGCAGTTCTTC
15 once TRBD2 TRBJ2-7 TRBV9 CASSVASGGDYEQYF TGTGCCAGCAGCGTGGCTAGCGGGGGGGACTACGAGCAGTACTTC
16 - - TRBJ2-3 TRBV24-1 CATSDATGEITDTQYF TGTGCCACCAGTGATGCGACAGGAGAGATCACAGATACGCAGTATTTT
14 few TRBD1 TRBJ2-5 TRBV18 CASSSGQGQETQYF TGTGCCAGCTCATCGGGACAGGGCCAAGAGACCCAGTACTTC
14 - - TRBJ1-2 TRBV18 CASQDAGIRGGYTF TGTGCCAGCCAAGACGCCGGGATTCGGGGGGGCTACACCTTC
15 few TRBD1 TRBJ2-7 TRBV4-3 CASSRTGGSPYEQYF TGCGCCAGCAGCCGAACAGGGGGTTCTCCCTACGAGCAGTACTTC